One and the same sample provided the 5 T cell receptor beta chains below, sequenced in a study of T-cell memory formation after mild COVID-19. TCRdb redid the calling of the 5' RACE reads with MiXCR, one entry per CDR3 protein. The table shows roughly 240,000 distinct CDR3 sequences, with 15% occurring only once. Sample: PBMCs or a T cell subset sorted from them (not recorded which). These receptors all stem from an adult woman who had mild COVID-19 (a few samples of this study predate the infection). Cell type and time point are not known.

This sequence joins TRBV29-1 and TRBJ2-2, with 8 bases lining up with TRBD1. Looked up from germline, CDR1 is SQVTM and CDR2 is ANQGSEA. The trim removed 5 bases at V and 7 bases at J, leaving 9 bases unmatched. The CDR3 is made up of 14 amino acids. The chain's CDR3 is CSVSTRGQVGELFF. CDR3 in DNA: TGCAGCGTTTCCACCAGGGGGCAAGTCGGGGAGCTGTTTTTT.

The chain employs TRBV6-5 and TRBJ1-3; no firm D call. V lost 0 bases and J 3 bases, leaving 6 bases between the germline ends. Germline CDR1 and CDR2: MNHEY and SVGAGI. This CDR3 contains 14 residues. This chain's CDR3 is CASSYSSLGNTIYF. The CDR3 DNA sequence: TGTGCCAGCAGTTACTCGTCGCTTGGAAACACCATATATTTT.

The sample holds many counts of this clonotype. The CDR3 reads CASSKAAVGPSYNEQFF. As DNA, the CDR3 is TGTGCCAGCAGCAAGGCGGCAGTGGGGCCCTCCTACAATGAGCAGTTCTTC. The chain couples TRBV7-3 to TRBJ2-1; possibly TRBD1 for D (5 bases). V lost 5 bases and J lost 0, with 17 bases in between. The germline V gene encodes CDR1 SGHTA and CDR2 FQGTGA. The length of the CDR3 is 17 residues.

This clonotype came up a few times. This chain connects TRBV9 to TRBJ2-3; 8 bases are a match to TRBD2. Germline V gene data show CDR1 as SGDLS and CDR2 as YYNGEE. The CDR3 loop spans 16 amino acids. V lost 7 bases to trimming and J lost 4 bases; unmatched junction nucleotides: 14. CDR3 protein: CASESGGLGKADTQYF. For the CDR3, the DNA is TGTGCCAGCGAAAGCGGGGGACTTGGAAAGGCAGATACGCAGTATTTT.

This clonotype occurred a few times. This rearrangement joins TRBV4-1 to TRBJ1-1, with no clear D. The CDR3 is 15 residues long. CDR1 and CDR2 (germline): MGHRA, YSYEKL. V was trimmed by 0 bases and J by 7 bases, leaving 15 bases between them. The CDR3 protein is CASSQESAGSGEAFF. The DNA for the CDR3 is TGCGCCAGCAGCCAAGAGAGTGCAGGTTCAGGTGAAGCTTTCTTT.